One sample yielded the 22 T cell receptor beta chains listed below, sequenced in a study of regulatory T cells in long-lasting Graves disease. Both iRepertoire HTBI primers and Arm-PCR of CDR3 regions were used to build the TCR beta libraries. Each CDR3 protein is one row after TCRdb ran MiXCR on the multiplex PCR reads. The sample carries hundreds of thousands of distinct CDR3 sequences, around a fifth recorded once. The time point is: persistent/refractory GD, antithyroid drugs over 5 years with positive TRAb. PBMC RNA served as the TCR library source. The sequenced sample was peripheral blood mononuclear cells (PBMCs), obtained when the disease was refractory, from a patient treated with antithyroid drugs. These receptors were obtained from a female donor with Graves disease.

This chain uses TRBV29-1 with TRBJ2-7, with 8 positions matching TRBD1. With 5 bases clipped from V and 6 bases from J, the junction kept 3 bases outside the gene matches. Germline CDR1 SQVTM, CDR2 ANQGSEA. This CDR3 has 11 amino acids. The CDR3 DNA follows: TGCAGCGTTCCCGGACAGGGCGAGCAGTACTTC. Encoded protein: CSVPGQGEQYF.

The chain carries TRBV19 and TRBJ1-5; TRBD1 agrees at 7 bases. V shed 4 bases, J shed 4 bases, and the junction held 7 bases outside the gene matches. The CDR3 is 15 residues long. CDR1 is LNHDA and CDR2 is SQIVND in the germline V gene (reference sequence). The CDR3 region is CASSKEGASNQPQHF. The CDR3 DNA reads TGTGCCAGTAGTAAGGAGGGGGCTTCGAATCAGCCCCAGCATTTT.

This clonotype was recorded a few times. This chain connects TRBV12-3 or TRBV12-4 to TRBJ1-5; D is uncertain. The V and J ends lost 5 bases and 5 bases respectively, with 22 bases between them. This CDR3 has 17 residues. CDR3 amino acids: CASSASDKGYSDQPQHF. CDR3 in DNA: TGTGCCAGCAGTGCATCCGACAAAGGGTACAGTGATCAGCCCCAGCATTTT.

This clonotype was counted at least ten times. The chain joins TRBV5-1 to TRBJ1-4; TRBD1 might be the D (6 bases). V was cut by 5 bases and J by 4 bases, with 12 bases left in between. The CDR3 loop spans 14 amino acids. Germline CDR1 SGHRS, CDR2 YFSETQ. CDR3 protein: CASRQDSVNEKLFF. The DNA of the CDR3 is TGCGCCAGCAGACAGGACAGCGTTAATGAAAAACTGTTTTTT.

The table lists this clonotype with a few counts. This chain joins TRBV7-2 and TRBJ2-2; no clear D. With 2 bases removed from V and 2 bases from J, the gap between germline ends came to 9 bases. Germline lookup yields CDR1 SGHTA and CDR2 FQGNSA. The CDR3 consists of 15 residues. This CDR3 is CASSLFDGNTGELFF. The CDR3 nucleotides read TGTGCCAGCAGCTTATTTGACGGAAACACCGGGGAGCTGTTTTTT.

This clonotype has a single count. V usage is TRBV19 and J usage is TRBJ1-3, with TRBD1 as a possible D gene (6 bases). Looked up from germline, CDR1 is LNHDA and CDR2 is SQIVND (reference sequence). V was trimmed by 10 bases and J by 0 bases, leaving 10 bases between them. The CDR3 has 13 residues. CDR3 DNA: TGTGCCACGCACAGGGCCTCTGGAAACACCATATATTTT. Translated, it gives CATHRASGNTIYF.

This clonotype showed up just a few times. The gene calls are TRBV30 and TRBJ1-1, with a tentative D call TRBD1 (5 bases). V was cut by 3 bases and J by 4 bases, with 12 bases left in between. This CDR3 has 13 amino acids. Germline V CDR1 and CDR2: GTSNPN, SVGIG (reference sequence). The CDR3 is CAWSSGLGTEAFF. CDR3 bases: TGTGCCTGGAGCTCAGGGTTGGGCACTGAAGCTTTCTTT.

The chain links TRBV29-1 to TRBJ2-7; 8 nucleotides align to TRBD1. The CDR3 covers 14 residues. V gave up 6 bases and J gave up 5 bases; unmatched junction bases: 12. The V gene's germline CDR1 is SQVTM and CDR2 ANQGSEA. The CDR3 spells CSVLGQGRRDEQYF. CDR3 DNA: TGCAGCGTCCTAGGACAGGGACGGCGAGACGAGCAGTACTTC.

On this clonotype: This sequence may be a read error, since a much larger clone differs from it by one base. V gene TRBV12-3 or TRBV12-4 combines with J gene TRBJ2-7; 11 nucleotides align to TRBD1. The CDR3 has 14 amino acids. The CDR3 nucleotides read TGTACCAGCAGTCTGGACAGGGGGCTTTACGAGCAGTACTTC. Protein product: CTSSLDRGLYEQYF.

This clonotype was counted a few times. The V and J genes are TRBV30 and TRBJ1-2, with D possibly being TRBD1 (6 bases). Germline V gives CDR1 GTSNPN, CDR2 SVGIG (reference sequence). Trimming cost V 1 base and J 5 bases, with 8 bases left between them. The CDR3 length is 12 residues. The CDR3 loop reads CAWSDRAYGYTF. CDR3 sequence (DNA): TGTGCCTGGAGTGACAGGGCATATGGCTACACCTTC. Supplemented by reference TRBV30 and TRBJ1-2, the full variable domain reads SQTIHQWPATLVQPVGSPLSLECTVEGTSNPNLYWYRQAAGRGLQLLFYSVGIGQISSEVPQNLSASRPQDRQFILSSKKLLLSDSGFYLCAWSDRAYGYTFGSGTRLTVV.

The rearrangement uses TRBV14 and TRBJ1-2; D unclear. This CDR3 region has 14 residues. Germline V gene sequence: CDR1 SGHDN, CDR2 FVKESK. Trimming shortened V by 5 bases and J by 6 bases, and 16 bases separated the two germline ends. The CDR3 DNA sequence: TGTGCCAGCAGCTCGGGCCTGAATACACATGGCTACACCTTC. It translates to CASSSGLNTHGYTF.

This clonotype has a count of ten or more. V is TRBV28 and J is TRBJ2-7; D possibly corresponds to TRBD2 (6 bases). CDR1 is MDHEN and CDR2 is SYDVKM in the germline V gene. Trimming shortened V by 2 bases and J by 0 bases, and 17 bases separated the two germline ends. The CDR3 covers 17 residues. The CDR3 loop reads CASSLSGSSASSYEQYF. CDR3 coding DNA: TGTGCCAGCAGTTTAAGTGGCTCTAGCGCTAGCTCCTACGAGCAGTACTTC.

This clonotype was counted only a few times. V is TRBV5-1 and J is TRBJ1-3; perhaps TRBD1 as D (6 bases). Trimming pared 0 bases from V and 4 bases from J, leaving 11 bases between. Looked up from germline, CDR1 is SGHRS and CDR2 is YFSETQ. This CDR3 has 15 amino acids. CDR3 amino acids: CASSLDGGPGNTIYF. As DNA, the CDR3 is TGCGCCAGCAGCTTGGACGGGGGGCCGGGAAACACCATATATTTT.

The sample holds many counts of this clonotype. V gene TRBV28 combines with J gene TRBJ1-5; a possible D gene is TRBD1 (5 bases). V was clipped by 6 bases and J by 0 bases, with 15 bases between them. The CDR3 contains 16 residues. Germline V gene lookup returns CDR1 MDHEN and CDR2 SYDVKM. CDR3 protein: CASRGMGGYSNQPQHF. CDR3 DNA: TGTGCCAGCAGGGGAATGGGGGGATATAGCAATCAGCCCCAGCATTTT.

This clonotype occurred a few times. This chain joins TRBV18 and TRBJ1-2; no clear D. This CDR3 is built from 13 residues. CDR1 is KGHSH, CDR2 LQKENI, per germline. Trimming left V 2 bases short and J 7 bases short, with 11 bases between. The CDR3 DNA is TGTGCCAGCTCACCAGGGATGGAGGGTGGCTACACCTTC. Its protein is CASSPGMEGGYTF.

Comment on this clonotype: A much larger clone lies one base from this, so it may be a read error. The V and J genes are TRBV30 and TRBJ1-2; D is uncertain. The germline V and J ends were trimmed by 1 base and 4 bases, with 10 bases remaining between them. This CDR3 has 13 amino acids. Germline CDR1 reads GTSNPN; CDR2 reads SVGIG (reference sequence). The CDR3 loop reads CAWSDEGPYGYTF. CDR3 sequence (DNA): TGTGCCTGGAGTGATGAGGGCCCCTATGGCTACACCTTC.

The chain recombines TRBV7-2 with TRBJ2-5; 8 bases are shared with TRBD2. This CDR3 contains 14 residues. Unmatched junction bases numbered 7, after V lost 5 bases and J lost 5 bases. CDR1 and CDR2 (germline): SGHTA, FQGNSA. The CDR3 protein is CASSRVAGRETQYF. CDR3 nucleotides: TGTGCCAGCAGCAGGGTAGCGGGACGGGAGACCCAGTACTTC.

This clonotype came up many times. The rearrangement joins TRBV9 to TRBJ2-7, with D possibly matching TRBD1 (6 bases). The CDR3 extends over 16 amino acids. V was clipped by 0 bases and J by 1 base, with 14 bases between them. The germline CDR1 and CDR2 sequences are SGDLS and YYNGEE. The CDR3 DNA follows: TGTGCCAGCAGCGTAGGAACGGCAGGGGCGTCCTACGAGCAGTACTTC. As protein: CASSVGTAGASYEQYF.

This clonotype was counted ten times or more. The chain joins TRBV12-3 or TRBV12-4 to TRBJ2-5, with 15 bases aligning to TRBD2. J lost 2 bases, V lost 7 bases, and 11 bases had no gene match. The CDR3 is 18 amino acids. CDR3 nucleotides: TGTGCCAGCACCCCTGGGACTAGCGGGGGGACTCTTCAAGAGACCCAGTACTTC. This gives the protein CASTPGTSGGTLQETQYF.

The table lists this clonotype with many counts. This chain links TRBV28 with TRBJ1-1; 7 positions agree with TRBD1. The J segment lost 0 bases and the V segment lost 6 bases, leaving 4 bases of the junction unmatched. The CDR3 totals 14 residues. Germline lookup yields CDR1 MDHEN and CDR2 SYDVKM. This CDR3 is CASRSGQLNTEAFF. In DNA form, the CDR3 reads TGTGCCAGCAGGTCGGGACAGTTGAACACTGAAGCTTTCTTT.

V gene TRBV30 combines with J gene TRBJ2-5; possibly TRBD1 or TRBD2 for D (5 bases each). Germline CDR1 reads GTSNPN; CDR2 reads SVGIG (reference sequence). The length of the CDR3 is 13 residues. The ends were cut back, 2 bases at V and 0 bases at J, with 7 bases in the middle. The DNA of the CDR3 is TGTGCCTGGAGTCCGGGACACCAAGAGACCCAGTACTTC. Translated, it gives CAWSPGHQETQYF.

The chain couples TRBV6-2 or TRBV6-3 to TRBJ2-1, with 13 bases aligning to TRBD2. Germline CDR1 MNHEY, CDR2 SVGEGT. The V gene end was trimmed by 8 bases and the J gene end by 5 bases; junction bases not matched to a gene: 0. CDR3 length: 13 amino acids. For the CDR3, the DNA is TGTGCCAGCGGGACTAGCGGGAACAATGAGCAGTTCTTC. Translating it yields CASGTSGNNEQFF.